One and the same sample provided the 20 T cell receptor beta chains below, sequenced in a study of CD8 T cells in ankylosing spondylitis. In TCRdb, the 5' RACE reads were re-called with MiXCR into one record per CDR3 protein. The sample holds about 360,000 distinct CDR3 sequences; 20% to 25% are singletons and the top ten take over 10%. The sample taken for sequencing was blood, either unsorted or a sorted T cell fraction (not recorded which). Receptors were obtained from a male donor with ankylosing spondylitis or in good health (not recorded which).

This clonotype was counted only a few times. CDR3 in amino acids: CASSQTASGQYF. As DNA, the CDR3 is TGTGCCAGCAGTCAAACAGCGTCCGGGCAGTACTTC. The chain uses TRBV12-3 or TRBV12-4 and TRBJ2-7; D call uncertain. V was clipped by 5 bases and J by 9 bases, with 14 bases between them. There are 12 residues in the CDR3.

This clonotype was seen repeatedly, ten times or more. CDR3 residues: CSVEIPPDTQYF. In nucleotides, the CDR3 is TGCAGCGTTGAGATCCCGCCAGATACGCAGTATTTT. This sequence joins TRBV29-1 and TRBJ2-3; unclear D gene. The CDR3 runs to 12 residues. Germline CDR1 is SQVTM and CDR2 is ANQGSEA. V lost 3 bases, J lost 4 bases, and 8 bases lay in between.

The chain recombines TRBV7-9 with TRBJ2-2; D remains unclear. V shed 3 bases and J shed 13 bases, with 9 bases lying between them. Germline lookup yields CDR1 SEHNR and CDR2 FQNEAQ (reference sequence). The CDR3 has 11 residues. The CDR3 sequence: CASSLVYGLFF. DNA for the CDR3: TGTGCCAGCAGCTTGGTTTATGGGCTGTTTTTT.

In nucleotides, the CDR3 is TGTGCCAGCAGTTACGGTGGGCAAGAGACCCAGTACTTC. As protein: CASSYGGQETQYF. The chain links TRBV6-6 to TRBJ2-5; D is ambiguous. Trimming stripped 2 bases from V and 2 bases from J, with 6 bases between. The length of the CDR3 is 13 residues. CDR1 and CDR2 (germline): MNHNY, SVGAGI (reference sequence).

This clonotype was observed many times. The rearrangement links TRBV20-1 to TRBJ1-2; 8 nucleotides agree with TRBD1. V trimming: 3 bases; J trimming: 3 bases; junction bases outside the gene matches: 6. This CDR3 has 14 residues. Germline V CDR1 and CDR2: DFQATT, SNEGSKA (reference sequence). The chain's CDR3 is CSASPQGVYYGYTF. The DNA of the CDR3 is TGCAGTGCTAGCCCACAGGGGGTGTACTATGGCTACACCTTC.

V and J are TRBV12-3 or TRBV12-4 and TRBJ2-2, with 9 positions matching TRBD1. V lost 7 bases, J lost 6 bases, and 6 bases stayed unmatched. The CDR3 runs 14 residues. CDR3 in DNA: TGTGCCAGCATCGAAGGGACAGGGCCCGGGGAGCTGTTTTTT. Its translation: CASIEGTGPGELFF.

The rearrangement uses TRBV29-1 and TRBJ2-5; D might be TRBD2 (6 bases). Germline V gene data show CDR1 as SQVTM and CDR2 as ANQGSEA. The CDR3 runs to 10 residues. Trimming took off 7 bases at V and 6 bases at J, with 9 bases between the two ends. The CDR3 DNA reads as TGCAGCGGGCGGGATCAGACCCAGTACTTC. It specifies CSGRDQTQYF. Using reference TRBV29-1 and TRBJ2-5 for the parts outside the CDR3, the full variable domain is SAVISQKPSRDICQRGTSLTIQCQVDSQVTMMFWYRQQPGQSLTLIATANQGSEATYESGFVIDKFPISRPNLTFSTLTVSNMSPEDSSIYLCSGRDQTQYFGPGTRLLVL.

This clonotype was counted only a few times. The chain employs TRBV28 and TRBJ2-7; possibly TRBD1 for D (5 bases). V dropped 2 bases and J dropped 3 bases, with 11 bases sitting between them. Germline CDR1 MDHEN, CDR2 SYDVKM. CDR3 size: 14 residues. The DNA for the CDR3 is TGTGCCAGCAGTTTAAGTCCAGGGCTCTACGAGCAGTACTTC. Protein product: CASSLSPGLYEQYF.

This clonotype was recorded once. This rearrangement joins TRBV4-1 to TRBJ2-7; D uncertain. Germline V lookup: CDR1 MGHRA, CDR2 YSYEKL. This CDR3 is 17 amino acids long. Trimming stripped 0 bases from V and 4 bases from J, with 19 bases between. CDR3 region: CASSQDPKLRSRYEQYF. The CDR3 nucleotides are TGCGCCAGCAGCCAAGATCCCAAGTTACGCAGTAGGTACGAGCAGTACTTC.

This clonotype has only a few counts. V usage is TRBV6-4 and J usage is TRBJ2-7, with D unresolved. Trimming took 6 bases from V and 2 from J, leaving 14 bases between them. Germline V gene lookup returns CDR1 MRHNA and CDR2 SNTAGT. The CDR3 totals 14 residues. CDR3 protein: CASSPYVGTYEQYF. The DNA of the CDR3 is TGTGCCAGCAGCCCATACGTTGGGACCTACGAGCAGTACTTC.

The chain is built from TRBV27 and TRBJ2-1; D is ambiguous. The CDR3 is 13 residues long. Trimming removed 7 bases at V and 7 bases at J, with 14 bases between. Germline V lookup: CDR1 MNHEY, CDR2 SMNVEV (reference sequence). CDR3 DNA: TGTGCCAGCAACCTTGGGTTAGGGAATGAGCAGTTCTTC. Its protein product is CASNLGLGNEQFF.

This sequence joins TRBV7-9 and TRBJ2-1, with 8 nucleotides matching TRBD2. Looked up from germline, CDR1 is SEHNR and CDR2 is FQNEAQ (reference sequence). The CDR3 loop spans 13 amino acids. With V trimmed by 8 bases and J by 6 bases, 6 bases remained unmatched. The CDR3 bases are TGTGCCAGCGCGGGGGGCCCCATCAATGAGCAGTTCTTC. Amino acid sequence: CASAGGPINEQFF.

This sequence joins TRBV12-3 or TRBV12-4 and TRBJ2-1; unclear D gene. The length of the CDR3 is 15 residues. Between the trimmed V and J ends, which lost 1 base and 2 bases, there was a span of 9 bases. The CDR3 here is CASSLGASPYNEQFF. The CDR3 DNA reads TGTGCCAGCAGTTTAGGGGCGTCACCCTACAATGAGCAGTTCTTC.

The gene calls are TRBV6-1 and TRBJ2-7; D not resolved. The CDR3 covers 13 residues. Germline V gene sequence: CDR1 MNHNS, CDR2 SASEGT. V shed 6 bases and J shed 0 bases, with 9 bases lying between them. CDR3 in DNA: TGTGCCAGCAGGGACGGCAACTCCTACGAGCAGTACTTC. Protein product: CASRDGNSYEQYF.

This clonotype showed up just a few times. The V gene is TRBV29-1, the J gene TRBJ1-1; D not resolved. The germline CDR1 and CDR2 sequences are SQVTM and ANQGSEA. The V and J ends lost 4 bases and 8 bases respectively, with 8 bases between them. The CDR3 is 10 amino acids. CDR3 DNA sequence: TGCAGCGTTGTTTCATTAGAAGCTTTCTTT. Translating gives CSVVSLEAFF.

This clonotype was observed a few times. The V and J genes are TRBV3-1 and TRBJ2-1; the match to TRBD2 covers 8 bases. The germline V gene has CDR1 LGHDT and CDR2 YNNKEL (reference sequence). The CDR3 covers 15 residues. V lost 8 bases, J lost 3 bases, and 9 bases stayed unmatched. CDR3 DNA sequence: TGTGCCAGCGTTTCCGGGGGGGCCCTCTACAATGAGCAGTTCTTC. It specifies CASVSGGALYNEQFF.

This clonotype has just a few counts. The chain uses TRBV5-1 and TRBJ2-1; TRBD2 matches at 12 bases. The V gene's germline CDR1 is SGHRS and CDR2 YFSETQ. The CDR3 has 15 amino acids. J lost 8 bases, V lost 3 bases, and 6 bases had no gene match. CDR3 sequence: CASSYYGLAGYEQFF. In nucleotides, the CDR3 is TGCGCCAGCAGCTACTACGGACTAGCGGGGTATGAGCAGTTCTTC.

In this sample, this clonotype turned up a few times. The chain couples TRBV4-2 to TRBJ2-7; 8 bases are shared with TRBD1. V dropped 0 bases and J dropped 4; count of bases not matched to a gene: 14. CDR1 is LGHNA, CDR2 YNFKEQ, per germline. CDR3 size: 18 residues. The CDR3 reads CASSQDIRTGRNSYEQYF. The CDR3 DNA follows: TGTGCCAGCAGCCAAGATATCAGGACAGGGAGGAATAGTTACGAGCAGTACTTC.

This sequence joins TRBV30 and TRBJ2-2; no reliable D call. The CDR3 consists of 11 residues. Trimming shortened V by 5 bases and J by 3 bases, and 4 bases separated the two germline ends. The germline V gene has CDR1 GTSNPN and CDR2 SVGIG (reference sequence). The CDR3 nucleotides are TGTGCCTGGGGGTACACCGGGGAGCTGTTTTTT. Translation: CAWGYTGELFF.

This clonotype was seen only a few times. The chain carries TRBV25-1 and TRBJ2-2; D may match TRBD1 or TRBD2 (6 bases each). V was pared by 4 bases and J by 1 base, with 13 bases between. The CDR3 runs 16 residues. Germline lookup yields CDR1 MGHDK and CDR2 SYGVNS. In nucleotides, the CDR3 is TGTGCCAGCAGTGGGGGGGCGGTTCTGAACACCGGGGAGCTGTTTTTT. Residues: CASSGGAVLNTGELFF.